This TCR beta chain came from a study of CD8+CD57+ T cells in acquired aplastic anemia. About the study: On average, sorted CD4+ and CD8+ cells gave approximately 3 ug of DNA. An average of about 11 million reads for CD4+ cells was obtained from healthy donors.

According to the study, genomic DNA was the template for TCR beta VDJ and CDR3 profiling. TCRdb re-analysed the reads in MiXCR, keeping a single row per CDR3 protein. Of approximately 200,000 distinct CDR3 sequences detected, over 60% appear once; the ten largest clones hold 29%. For this clonotype: Its target is unknown.

Study conclusions and caveats: Researchers reported that CD8+ Simpson's diversity was not significantly different in patients versus controls. Overlap between patients and controls comprised about 28 CD8+ CDR3 sequences.

The receptor was isolated from a human donor in good health. The sequenced sample was sorted CD4+, CD8+, or CD8+CD57+ T cells (not recorded which) from PBMCs.

The CDR3 here is CASAAGGTISNQPQHF. Here the CDR3 DNA reads TGTGCCAGCGCAGCAGGGGGCACAATTAGCAATCAGCCCCAGCATTTT. V usage is TRBV19 and J usage is TRBJ1-5; 8 bases are a match to TRBD1. The J segment lost 0 bases and the V segment lost 9 bases, leaving 10 bases of the junction unmatched. This CDR3 is 16 amino acids long. Looked up from germline, CDR1 is LNHDA and CDR2 is SQIVND (reference sequence).